The 13 T cell receptor beta chains in this list originate from one sample, sequenced in a study of cytomegalovirus exposure and HLA in healthy donors. The method was immunoSEQ multiplex PCR; TCRdb's version includes in-frame clones alone and lacks a portion of them. The sample contains about 74,000 clones, 94% of which appear only once. Sequenced: PBMCs. The receptors here all came from a man between 18 and 29 years old in good health and CMV-seropositive.

As DNA, the CDR3 is TGTGCCAGCTCCTTCCATCAAGGGGGCAATCAGCCCCAGCATTTT. Amino acid sequence: CASSFHQGGNQPQHF. This chain joins TRBV18 and TRBJ1-5; D is perhaps TRBD1 (5 bases). The length of the CDR3 is 15 residues. V was pared by 6 bases and J by 2 bases, with 14 bases between. Germline V gene lookup returns CDR1 KGHSH and CDR2 LQKENI.

V usage is TRBV5-1 and J usage is TRBJ2-1, with D possibly TRBD2 on 5 matching bases. Germline V CDR1 and CDR2: SGHRS, YFSETQ. V was trimmed by 0 bases and J by 6 bases, leaving 10 bases between them. The CDR3 is 14 amino acids. CDR3 sequence reads: CASSLETRANEQFF. The CDR3 DNA sequence: TGCGCCAGCAGCTTGGAAACTAGAGCCAATGAGCAGTTCTTC.

The chain has TRBV7-2 and TRBJ2-1; D gene uncertain. CDR3 length equals 15 residues. CDR1 is SGHTA, CDR2 FQGNSA, per germline. V was cut by 4 bases and J by 0 bases, with 10 bases left in between. This CDR3 reads CASSSELSSYNEQFF. The CDR3 DNA sequence: TGTGCCAGCAGCTCCGAATTGAGCTCCTACAATGAGCAGTTCTTC.

The chain carries TRBV28 and TRBJ2-1; TRBD1 might be the D (6 bases). There are 15 residues in the CDR3. The V end was cut by 5 bases, the J end by 10 bases, with 21 bases between. CDR1 and CDR2 from the germline V gene are MDHEN and SYDVKM. The CDR3 sequence: CASSTQTGPRSEQFF. Written as DNA, the CDR3 is TGTGCCAGCAGTACCCAGACAGGACCAAGGTCCGAGCAGTTCTTC.

This sequence joins TRBV19 and TRBJ2-7; D is perhaps TRBD1 (6 bases). V was shortened by 6 bases and J by 3 bases, with 12 bases between the two germline ends. Germline CDR1 reads LNHDA; CDR2 reads SQIVND (reference sequence). The CDR3 runs 13 residues. The CDR3 protein is CASSPGQDYEQYF. DNA of the CDR3: TGTGCCAGTAGCCCGGGACAAGACTACGAGCAGTACTTC.

V usage is TRBV30 and J usage is TRBJ2-1, with D possibly matching TRBD2 (7 bases). This CDR3 is 13 amino acids long. Trimming shortened V by 5 bases and J by 7 bases, and 15 bases separated the two germline ends. CDR1 GTSNPN and CDR2 SVGIG come from the germline V gene (reference sequence). Here the CDR3 reads CAWRGAVVNEQFF. CDR3 DNA: TGTGCCTGGCGGGGGGCGGTGGTAAATGAGCAGTTCTTC. Looking up the rest from reference TRBV30 and TRBJ2-1 gives the full variable domain: SQTIHQWPATLVQPVGSPLSLECTVEGTSNPNLYWYRQAAGRGLQLLFYSVGIGQISSEVPQNLSASRPQDRQFILSSKKLLLSDSGFYLCAWRGAVVNEQFFGPGTRLTVL.

The chain combines TRBV10-3 with TRBJ1-5, with D perhaps TRBD1 (6 bases). V was clipped by 4 bases and J by 0 bases, with 7 bases between them. The CDR3 contains 14 residues. The germline V gene encodes CDR1 ENHRY and CDR2 SYGVKD. Here the CDR3 DNA reads TGTGCCATCAGTGGGGACAATAGCAATCAGCCCCAGCATTTT. Its protein is CAISGDNSNQPQHF.

This chain links TRBV28 with TRBJ1-1; TRBD1 matches 7 bases. The germline V gene has CDR1 MDHEN and CDR2 SYDVKM. The ends lost 7 bases at V and 5 bases at J; junction bases unmatched: 13. CDR3 size: 15 residues. This CDR3 is CASTLGAGGETEAFF. CDR3 DNA sequence: TGTGCCAGCACCCTTGGAGCAGGGGGAGAGACTGAAGCTTTCTTT.

V usage is TRBV7-9 and J usage is TRBJ1-6; D gene unclear. The CDR3 is 13 amino acids. The germline gives CDR1 SEHNR, CDR2 FQNEAQ (reference sequence). The ends were cut back, 4 bases at V and 10 bases at J, with 11 bases in the middle. CDR3 amino acids: CASSSGEGSPLHF. DNA of the CDR3: TGTGCCAGCAGCTCCGGGGAGGGATCACCCCTCCACTTT. Together with reference TRBV7-9 and TRBJ1-6, the CDR3 gives the full variable domain: DTGVSQNPRHKITKRGQNVTFRCDPISEHNRLYWYRQTLGQGPEFLTYFQNEAQLEKSRLLSDRFSAERPKGSFSTLEIQRTEQGDSAMYLCASSSGEGSPLHFGNGTRLTVT.

The rearrangement joins TRBV7-9 to TRBJ2-7; perhaps TRBD2 as D (6 bases). The germline V gene encodes CDR1 SEHNR and CDR2 FQNEAQ (reference sequence). The length of the CDR3 is 13 residues. V was shortened by 2 bases and J by 6 bases, with 11 bases between the two germline ends. CDR3 in amino acids: CASSLSGRREQYF. CDR3 DNA sequence: TGTGCCAGCAGCTTAAGCGGGCGGCGCGAGCAGTACTTC.

CDR3 sequence: CASSSQSGHSYEQYF. Here the CDR3 DNA reads TGTGCCAGCAGCAGTCAAAGCGGGCACTCCTACGAGCAGTACTTC. The chain couples TRBV7-9 to TRBJ2-7, with D perhaps matching TRBD2 (6 bases). This CDR3 is 15 amino acids long. The V gene's germline CDR1 is SEHNR and CDR2 FQNEAQ (reference sequence). V lost 5 bases and J 0 bases, leaving 14 bases between the germline ends.

This clone was seen only a few times. The CDR3, as DNA: TGTGCCAGTAGGGCCAACTATGGCTACACCTTC. It is translated as CASRANYGYTF. The chain uses TRBV19 and TRBJ1-2; D is unclear. This CDR3 is 11 amino acids long. The germline V gene has CDR1 LNHDA and CDR2 SQIVND (reference sequence). The germline V and J ends were trimmed by 6 bases and 2 bases, with 4 bases remaining between them.

The rearrangement uses TRBV5-1 and TRBJ2-1, with 9 bases lining up with TRBD2. Germline V gene lookup returns CDR1 SGHRS and CDR2 YFSETQ. V lost 4 bases, J lost 5 bases, and 4 bases stayed unmatched. This CDR3 is 14 amino acids long. CDR3 DNA: TGCGCCAGCAGCCCTTTAGCGGGAGACAATGAGCAGTTCTTC. Protein sequence: CASSPLAGDNEQFF.